The subject of this entry is one T cell receptor (beta chain). These data are taken from a study of blood T cell repertoires in COVID-19. As for the study in general: Material from acute and convalescent COVID-19 was sourced from the United States, Italy and Spain.

Seattle's enrolled individuals joined amid active infection and were then monitored longitudinally. V lost 7 bases, J lost 8 bases, and 7 bases stayed unmatched. The CDR3 sequence is 13 residues long. Germline-derived CDR1 and CDR2 are MDHEN and SYDVKM. As processed by the authors: Amplification of reference gene primers provided the estimated nucleated cell counts. TCRdb's table, derived via immunoSEQ multiplex PCR, lists solely in-frame clones and lacks some. V and J calls plus clone size are reproduced from that table; the DNA served to infer D and trimming. The data contain some 170,000 clones, about four fifths of them singletons.

Sequencing used peripheral blood. The sequence was obtained from a woman between 40 and 55 years old with COVID-19, enrolled during active disease. The chain joins TRBV28 to TRBJ2-1, with 8 bases aligning to TRBD2. The CDR3 spells CASMEASGYEQFF. DNA for the CDR3: TGTGCCAGCATGGAGGCTAGCGGGTATGAGCAGTTCTTC.